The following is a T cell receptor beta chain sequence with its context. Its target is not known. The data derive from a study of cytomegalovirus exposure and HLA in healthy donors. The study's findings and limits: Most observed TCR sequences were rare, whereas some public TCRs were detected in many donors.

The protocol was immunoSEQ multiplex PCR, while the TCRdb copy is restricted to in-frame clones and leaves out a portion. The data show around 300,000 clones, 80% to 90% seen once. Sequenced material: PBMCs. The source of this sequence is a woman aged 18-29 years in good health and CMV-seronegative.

The CDR3 coding sequence is TGTGCCAGCGGAGACCCCAAGGCGAACACTGAAGCTTTCTTT. Protein sequence: CASGDPKANTEAFF. The chain links TRBV6-5 to TRBJ1-1; D is unresolved. From germline, CDR1 is MNHEY and CDR2 SVGAGI. V lost 8 bases to trimming and J lost 1 base, with 14 bases between them. This CDR3 contains 14 residues.